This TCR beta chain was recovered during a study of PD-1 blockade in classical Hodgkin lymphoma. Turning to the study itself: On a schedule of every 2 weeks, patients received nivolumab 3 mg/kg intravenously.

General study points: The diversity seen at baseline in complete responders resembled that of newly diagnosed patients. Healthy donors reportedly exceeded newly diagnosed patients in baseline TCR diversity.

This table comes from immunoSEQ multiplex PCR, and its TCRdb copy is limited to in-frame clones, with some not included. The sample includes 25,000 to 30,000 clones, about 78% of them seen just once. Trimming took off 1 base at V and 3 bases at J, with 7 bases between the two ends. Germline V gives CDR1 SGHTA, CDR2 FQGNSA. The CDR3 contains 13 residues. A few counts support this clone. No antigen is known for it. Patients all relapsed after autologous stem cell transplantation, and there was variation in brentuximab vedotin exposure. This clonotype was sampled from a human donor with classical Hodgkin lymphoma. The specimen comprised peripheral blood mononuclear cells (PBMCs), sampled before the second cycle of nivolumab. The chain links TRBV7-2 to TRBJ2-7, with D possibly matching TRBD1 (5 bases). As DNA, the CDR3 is TGTGCCAGCAGCTTAGGCAGGGTCTACGAGCAGTACTTC. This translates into CASSLGRVYEQYF.